This T cell receptor beta chain was observed in a study of shared clonotypes between healthy human individuals. In the case of this clone: Its antigen is as yet unknown.

Authors' processing steps: Filtering was not the same, since immunoSEQ gave junction-only sequences without quality scores. Some clones are missing from TCRdb's copy, which holds only in-frame ones; the method was immunoSEQ multiplex PCR. The DNA was the basis for D and trimming; V, J and clone size are from that table. In the table there are approximately 2.5 million clones, just over 90% of which are singletons. Study conclusions and caveats: Among a few donors, roughly 5.4% of naive CD4 clonotypes were found in common. The low donor count limited represented genetic and exposure-history diversity.

Into CD45RA+ naive and CD45RA-negative memory subsets, the CD4+ cells were split. The clonotype originates from a man aged 18 to 29 in good health. The material sequenced was naive CD4+ T cells sorted from blood. The subset is: CD45RA+ positively selected.

CDR3 region: CASSTTANTGELFF. The CDR3, as DNA: TGTGCCAGCAGCACGACAGCGAACACCGGGGAGCTGTTTTTT. The chain recombines TRBV11-2 with TRBJ2-2; tentatively, D is TRBD1 (5 bases). Germline V lookup: CDR1 SGHAT, CDR2 FQNNGV. V was trimmed by 5 bases and J by 0 bases, leaving 7 bases between them. CDR3 size: 14 residues.